The 14 T cell receptor beta chains given below trace back to one sample, sequenced in a study of long-term antiretroviral therapy in people with HIV. An immunoSEQ assay, version v3.0, was performed at survey level. Profiled with immunoSEQ multiplex PCR; TCRdb holds only in-frame clones, not every one. Among more than 6,000 clones, under 80% were seen once, and the ten largest hold around 15%. The sequencing here drew on unsorted PBMCs, taken 0.5 years before starting antiretroviral therapy. The receptor set was obtained from a man aged 35 to 55 with HIV.

The chain has TRBV13 and TRBJ2-7; the D gene is possibly TRBD1 (6 bases). This CDR3 is built from 15 residues. Germline V gives CDR1 PRHDT, CDR2 FYEKMQ (reference sequence). V was shortened by 5 bases and J by 1 base, with 15 bases between the two germline ends. CDR3 sequence reads: CASSPRDTASYEQYF. As DNA, the CDR3 is TGTGCCAGCAGCCCCCGGGACACAGCTTCCTACGAGCAGTACTTC.

The V and J genes are TRBV19 and TRBJ1-5; D is possibly TRBD1 (6 bases). The germline V gene encodes CDR1 LNHDA and CDR2 SQIVND (reference sequence). This CDR3 spans 16 amino acids. The V end lost 5 bases, the J end lost 1 base, and 15 bases lay between the germline ends. CDR3: CASSGTRGGSNQPQHF. The CDR3, as DNA: TGTGCCAGTAGTGGAACCAGGGGAGGAAGCAATCAGCCCCAGCATTTT.

The rearrangement uses TRBV7-9 and TRBJ1-4; the D gene is possibly TRBD1 (6 bases). CDR3 size: 14 residues. Trimming stripped 5 bases from V and 8 bases from J, with 15 bases between. In germline, CDR1 is SEHNR, CDR2 FQNEAQ (reference sequence). The CDR3 reads CASSPRGQGEKLFF. CDR3 sequence (DNA): TGTGCCAGCAGCCCCAGGGGCCAAGGGGAAAAACTGTTTTTT.

This chain links TRBV28 with TRBJ1-5; the D gene is possibly TRBD1 (6 bases). CDR1 and CDR2 (germline): MDHEN, SYDVKM. The CDR3 is 16 amino acids. V lost 3 bases to trimming and J lost 6 bases, with 18 bases between them. CDR3 DNA sequence: TGTGCCAGCAGTTTGGCAGGGGCAGGGGAGGGTCAGCCCCAGCATTTT. It encodes CASSLAGAGEGQPQHF. Full variable domain (outside the CDR3, taken from reference TRBV28 and TRBJ1-5): DVKVTQSSRYLVKRTGEKVFLECVQDMDHENMFWYRQDPGLGLRLIYFSYDVKMKEKGDIPEGYSVSREKKERFSLILESASTNQTSMYLCASSLAGAGEGQPQHFGDGTRLSIL.

The chain recombines TRBV19 with TRBJ1-1; possibly TRBD1 for D (6 bases). The V and J ends lost 8 bases and 4 bases respectively, with 14 bases between them. The CDR3 spans 13 residues. Germline assignment: CDR1 LNHDA and CDR2 SQIVND (reference sequence). The CDR3 reads CASGNREGTEAFF. In DNA, the CDR3 is TGTGCCAGTGGTAACAGGGAAGGCACTGAAGCTTTCTTT.

The V gene is TRBV7-2, the J gene TRBJ2-7; 7 positions agree with TRBD1. Looked up from germline, CDR1 is SGHTA and CDR2 is FQGNSA. Trimming at V came to 3 bases and at J to 5 bases, leaving 4 bases not matched to a gene. This CDR3 is built from 13 residues. DNA of the CDR3: TGTGCCAGCAGCTTGAACAGGGGACACGAGCAGTACTTC. Protein sequence: CASSLNRGHEQYF. Based on the CDR3 plus reference TRBV7-2 and TRBJ2-7, the full variable domain is GAGVSQSPSNKVTEKGKDVELRCDPISGHTALYWYRQSLGQGLEFLIYFQGNSAPDKSGLPSDRFSAERTGGSVSTLTIQRTQQEDSAVYLCASSLNRGHEQYFGPGTRLTVT.

In its sample, this clone ranks as large. V usage is TRBV11-2 and J usage is TRBJ1-1; no clear D. Between the trimmed V and J ends, which lost 2 bases and 1 base, there was a span of 8 bases. The V gene's germline CDR1 is SGHAT and CDR2 FQNNGV. This CDR3 has 14 amino acids. Written as DNA, the CDR3 is TGTGCCAGCAGCTTACTCCAGGCGAACACTGAAGCTTTCTTT. It yields the protein CASSLLQANTEAFF.

V and J are TRBV4-3 and TRBJ2-7; D possibly corresponds to TRBD1 (6 bases). This CDR3 has 16 amino acids. CDR1 and CDR2 from the germline V gene are LGHNA and YSLEER. V was trimmed by 0 bases and J by 0 bases, leaving 12 bases between them. CDR3 coding DNA: TGCGCCAGCAGCCAAGAAGGACAGTACAACTCCTACGAGCAGTACTTC. Protein product: CASSQEGQYNSYEQYF.

The gene calls are TRBV7-3 and TRBJ1-2; a possible D gene is TRBD1 (5 bases). The V gene's germline CDR1 is SGHTA and CDR2 FQGTGA. The CDR3 is 12 residues long. V was trimmed by 8 bases and J by 4 bases, leaving 11 bases between them. The CDR3 here is CASGGALYGYTF. The DNA of the CDR3 is TGTGCCAGCGGAGGGGCCCTCTATGGCTACACCTTC.

The J gene is TRBJ2-1, the V gene TRBV29-1; D is unclear. CDR3 length: 11 residues. CDR1 SQVTM and CDR2 ANQGSEA come from the germline V gene. V was clipped by 3 bases and J by 6 bases, with 6 bases between them. The CDR3 DNA follows: TGCAGCGTTGATCGGCTCAATGAGCAGTTCTTC. Its translation: CSVDRLNEQFF.

The chain has TRBV11-1 and TRBJ2-7; 9 nucleotides match TRBD1. CDR3 length: 15 residues. After removal of 4 bases from V and 3 bases from J, the junction contained 7 bases not matched to a gene. Per germline, CDR1 SGHAT and CDR2 FQDESV (reference sequence). CDR3 region: CASSSRDRELYEQYF. The CDR3 DNA follows: TGTGCCAGCAGCTCCCGGGACAGGGAGCTCTACGAGCAGTACTTC.

Only one count was recorded for this clone. The V gene is TRBV19, the J gene TRBJ1-1; TRBD1 aligns across 9 bases. CDR3 length: 17 residues. Unmatched junction bases numbered 14, after V lost 3 bases and J lost 6 bases. Per germline, CDR1 LNHDA and CDR2 SQIVND (reference sequence). CDR3 coding DNA: TGTGCCAGTAGTATTGGCCTTGAAGGGACAGGGCGACCTGAAGCTTTCTTT. This gives the protein CASSIGLEGTGRPEAFF.

This chain connects TRBV29-1 to TRBJ2-7; D gene unclear. Trimming removed 3 bases at V and 3 bases at J, with 6 bases between. Germline values: CDR1 SQVTM, CDR2 ANQGSEA. The CDR3 runs 11 residues. CDR3: CSVEVGYEQYF. CDR3 nucleotides: TGCAGCGTTGAGGTCGGCTACGAGCAGTACTTC.

The chain has TRBV28 and TRBJ1-2; 7 bases are shared with TRBD1. Per the germline V gene, CDR1 is MDHEN and CDR2 is SYDVKM. The CDR3 is 14 amino acids. The junction had 5 bases not matched to a gene; V was cut back by 7 bases and J by 0 bases. As DNA, the CDR3 is TGTGCCAGCAATCTACAGGGGACTAACTATGGCTACACCTTC. Translated, it gives CASNLQGTNYGYTF.